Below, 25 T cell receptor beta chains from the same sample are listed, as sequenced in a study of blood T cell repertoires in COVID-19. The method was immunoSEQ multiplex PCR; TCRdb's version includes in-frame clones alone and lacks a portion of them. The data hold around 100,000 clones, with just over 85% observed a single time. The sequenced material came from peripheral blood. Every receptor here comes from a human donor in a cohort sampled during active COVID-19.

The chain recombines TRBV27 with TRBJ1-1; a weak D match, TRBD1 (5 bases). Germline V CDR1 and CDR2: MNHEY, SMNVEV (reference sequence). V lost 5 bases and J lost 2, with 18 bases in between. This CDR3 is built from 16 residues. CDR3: CASSLQRGRGNTEAFF. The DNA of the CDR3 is TGTGCCAGCAGTCTCCAGCGGGGACGCGGAAACACTGAAGCTTTCTTT.

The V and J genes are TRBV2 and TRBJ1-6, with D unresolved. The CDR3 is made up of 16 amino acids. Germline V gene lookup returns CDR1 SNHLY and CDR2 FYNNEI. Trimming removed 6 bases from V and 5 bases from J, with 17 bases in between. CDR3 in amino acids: CASSDGWPRNNSPLHF. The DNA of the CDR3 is TGTGCCAGCAGCGACGGGTGGCCGCGGAATAATTCACCCCTCCACTTT.

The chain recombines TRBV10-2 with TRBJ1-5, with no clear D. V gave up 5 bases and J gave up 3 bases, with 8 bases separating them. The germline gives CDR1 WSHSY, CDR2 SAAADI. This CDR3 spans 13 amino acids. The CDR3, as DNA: TGCGCCAGCAGTCGAGGCCTCAATCAGCCCCAGCATTTT. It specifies CASSRGLNQPQHF.

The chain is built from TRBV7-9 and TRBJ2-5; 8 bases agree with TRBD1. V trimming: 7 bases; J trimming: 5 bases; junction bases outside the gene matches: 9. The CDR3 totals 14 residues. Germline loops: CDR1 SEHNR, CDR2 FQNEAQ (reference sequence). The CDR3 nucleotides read TGTGCCAGCACCAGACAGGGGTGGACGGAGACCCAGTACTTC. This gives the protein CASTRQGWTETQYF.

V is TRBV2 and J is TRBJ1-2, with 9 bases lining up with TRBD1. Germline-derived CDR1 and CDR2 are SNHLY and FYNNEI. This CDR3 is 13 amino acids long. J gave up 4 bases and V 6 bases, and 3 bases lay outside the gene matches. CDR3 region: CASSQDRGYGYTF. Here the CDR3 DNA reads TGTGCCAGCAGCCAGGACAGGGGCTATGGCTACACCTTC.

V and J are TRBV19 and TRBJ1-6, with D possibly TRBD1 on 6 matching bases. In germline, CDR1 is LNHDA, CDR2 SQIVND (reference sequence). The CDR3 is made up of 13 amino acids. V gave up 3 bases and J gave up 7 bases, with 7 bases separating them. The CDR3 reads CASSMGANSPLHF. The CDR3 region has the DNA TGTGCCAGTAGTATGGGGGCCAATTCACCCCTCCACTTT.

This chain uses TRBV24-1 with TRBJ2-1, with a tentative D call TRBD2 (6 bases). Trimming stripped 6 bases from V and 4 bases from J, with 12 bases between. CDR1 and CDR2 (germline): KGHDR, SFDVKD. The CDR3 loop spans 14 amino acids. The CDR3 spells CATSRDGGYNEQFF. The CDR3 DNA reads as TGTGCCACCAGTCGGGATGGAGGGTACAATGAGCAGTTCTTC.

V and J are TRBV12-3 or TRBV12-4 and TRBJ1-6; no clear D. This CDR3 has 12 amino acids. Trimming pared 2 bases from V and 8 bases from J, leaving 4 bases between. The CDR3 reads CASSLLYSPLHF. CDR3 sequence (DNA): TGTGCCAGCAGTTTACTGTATTCACCCCTCCACTTT.

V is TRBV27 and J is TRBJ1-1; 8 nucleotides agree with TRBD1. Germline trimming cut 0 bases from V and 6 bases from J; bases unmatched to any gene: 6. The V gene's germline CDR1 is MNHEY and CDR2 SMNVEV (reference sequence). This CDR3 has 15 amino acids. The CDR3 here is CASSLSGQGSAEAFF. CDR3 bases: TGTGCCAGCAGTTTATCAGGACAGGGCTCGGCTGAAGCTTTCTTT.

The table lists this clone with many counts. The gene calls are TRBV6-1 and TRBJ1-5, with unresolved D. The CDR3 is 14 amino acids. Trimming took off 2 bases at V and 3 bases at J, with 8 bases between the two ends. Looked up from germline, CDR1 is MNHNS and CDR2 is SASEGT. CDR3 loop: CASSELRYNQPQHF. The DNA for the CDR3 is TGTGCCAGCAGTGAACTACGGTACAATCAGCCCCAGCATTTT.

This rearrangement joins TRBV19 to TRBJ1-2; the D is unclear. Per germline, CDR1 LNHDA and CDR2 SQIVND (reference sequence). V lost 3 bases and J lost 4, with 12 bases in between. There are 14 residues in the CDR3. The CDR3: CASSIMFSGYGYTF. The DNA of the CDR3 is TGTGCCAGTAGTATTATGTTCAGCGGCTATGGCTACACCTTC.

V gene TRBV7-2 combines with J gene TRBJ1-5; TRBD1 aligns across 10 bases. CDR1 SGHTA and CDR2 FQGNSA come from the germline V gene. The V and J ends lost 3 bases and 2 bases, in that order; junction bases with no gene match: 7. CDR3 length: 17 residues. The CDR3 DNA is TGTGCCAGCAGCTTGGGACAGGGGCGGAGGGGCAATCAGCCCCAGCATTTT. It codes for CASSLGQGRRGNQPQHF.

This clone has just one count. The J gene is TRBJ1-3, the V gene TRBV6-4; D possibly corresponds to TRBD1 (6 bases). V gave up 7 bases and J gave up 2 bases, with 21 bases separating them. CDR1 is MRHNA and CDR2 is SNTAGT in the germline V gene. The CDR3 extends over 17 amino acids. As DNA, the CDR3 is TGTGCCAGCATCACTGGAGGGCACGGGGGGCCTGGAAACACCATATATTTT. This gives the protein CASITGGHGGPGNTIYF.

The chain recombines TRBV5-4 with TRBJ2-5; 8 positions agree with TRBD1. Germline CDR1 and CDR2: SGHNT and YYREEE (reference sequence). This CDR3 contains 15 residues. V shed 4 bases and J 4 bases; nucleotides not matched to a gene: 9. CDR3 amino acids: CASSVDRGWAETQYF. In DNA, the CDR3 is TGTGCCAGCAGCGTCGACAGGGGATGGGCAGAGACCCAGTACTTC.

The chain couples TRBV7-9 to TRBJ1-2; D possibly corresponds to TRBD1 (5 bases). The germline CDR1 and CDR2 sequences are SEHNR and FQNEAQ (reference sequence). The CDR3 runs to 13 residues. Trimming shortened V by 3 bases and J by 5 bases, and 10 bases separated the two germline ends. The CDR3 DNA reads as TGTGCCAGCAGCTTGGGGGGGAAATATGGCTACACCTTC. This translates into CASSLGGKYGYTF.

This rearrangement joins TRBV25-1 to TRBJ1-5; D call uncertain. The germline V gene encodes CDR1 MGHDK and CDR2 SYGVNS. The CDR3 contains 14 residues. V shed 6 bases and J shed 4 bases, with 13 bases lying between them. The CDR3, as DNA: TGTGCCAGCAGCGAGGGCGGGCCGAATCAGCCCCAGCATTTT. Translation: CASSEGGPNQPQHF. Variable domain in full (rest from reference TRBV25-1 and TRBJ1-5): EADIYQTPRYLVIGTGKKITLECSQTMGHDKMYWYQQDPGMELHLIHYSYGVNSTEKGDLSSESTVSRIRTEHFPLTLESARPSHTSQYLCASSEGGPNQPQHFGDGTRLSIL.

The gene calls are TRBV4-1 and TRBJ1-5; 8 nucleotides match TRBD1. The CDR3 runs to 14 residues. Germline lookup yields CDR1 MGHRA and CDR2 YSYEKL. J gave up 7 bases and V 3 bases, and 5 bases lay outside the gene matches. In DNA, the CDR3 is TGCGCCAGCAGCCATACAGGGGGTAAGCAGCCCCAGCATTTT. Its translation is CASSHTGGKQPQHF.

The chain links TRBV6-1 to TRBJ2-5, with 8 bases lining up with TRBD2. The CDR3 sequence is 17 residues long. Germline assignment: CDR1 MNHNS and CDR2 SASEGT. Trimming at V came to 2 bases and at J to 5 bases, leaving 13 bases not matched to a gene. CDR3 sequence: CASSESPGGLGVETQYF. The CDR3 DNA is TGTGCCAGCAGTGAAAGCCCTGGGGGACTAGGGGTGGAGACCCAGTACTTC.

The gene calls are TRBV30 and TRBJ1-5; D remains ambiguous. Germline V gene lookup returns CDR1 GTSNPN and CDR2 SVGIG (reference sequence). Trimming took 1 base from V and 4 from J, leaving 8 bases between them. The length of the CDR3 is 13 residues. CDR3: CAWSARSNQPQHF. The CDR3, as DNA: TGTGCCTGGAGTGCCCGGAGTAATCAGCCCCAGCATTTT.

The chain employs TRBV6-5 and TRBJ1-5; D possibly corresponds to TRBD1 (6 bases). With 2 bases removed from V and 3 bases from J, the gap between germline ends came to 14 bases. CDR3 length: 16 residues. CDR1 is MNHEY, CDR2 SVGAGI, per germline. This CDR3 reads CASSYRAGVDNQPQHF. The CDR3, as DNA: TGTGCCAGCAGTTACAGGGCAGGGGTTGACAATCAGCCCCAGCATTTT.

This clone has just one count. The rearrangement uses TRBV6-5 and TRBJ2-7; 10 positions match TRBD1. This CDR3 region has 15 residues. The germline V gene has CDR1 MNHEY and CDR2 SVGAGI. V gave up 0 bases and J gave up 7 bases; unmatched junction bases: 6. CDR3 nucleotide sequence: TGTGCCAGCAGTTACTCTAGACAGGGGGCGGGTGAGCAGTACTTC. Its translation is CASSYSRQGAGEQYF.

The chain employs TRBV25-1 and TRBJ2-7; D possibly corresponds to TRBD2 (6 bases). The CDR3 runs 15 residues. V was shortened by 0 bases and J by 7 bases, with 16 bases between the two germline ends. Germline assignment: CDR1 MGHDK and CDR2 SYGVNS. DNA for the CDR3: TGTGCCAGCAGTGAATACGGTGGGGCAGGGAGGGAGCAGTACTTC. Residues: CASSEYGGAGREQYF.

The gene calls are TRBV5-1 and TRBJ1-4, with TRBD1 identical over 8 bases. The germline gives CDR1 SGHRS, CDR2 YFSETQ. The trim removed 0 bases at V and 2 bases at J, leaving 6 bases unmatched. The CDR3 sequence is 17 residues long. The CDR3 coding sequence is TGCGCCAGCAGCTTGGACGGACAGGGAAGGACTAATGAAAAACTGTTTTTT. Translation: CASSLDGQGRTNEKLFF.

The DNA for the CDR3 is TGTGCCAGCAGTGAACTAGGGCGAGGGAATTCACCCCTCCACTTT. Protein product: CASSELGRGNSPLHF. The chain links TRBV2 to TRBJ1-6; no clear D gene. The CDR3 is 15 amino acids. The V end was cut by 2 bases, the J end by 7 bases, with 12 bases between. Germline V gene sequence: CDR1 SNHLY, CDR2 FYNNEI.

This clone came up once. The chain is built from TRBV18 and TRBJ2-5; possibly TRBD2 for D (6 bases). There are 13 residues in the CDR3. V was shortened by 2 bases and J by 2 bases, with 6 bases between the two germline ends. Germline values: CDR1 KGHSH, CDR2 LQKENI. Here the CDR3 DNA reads TGTGCCAGCTCACCAGGGAGGCAAGAGACCCAGTACTTC. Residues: CASSPGRQETQYF.